This is a list of T cell receptor beta chains from one sample in a study of blood T cell repertoires in COVID-19. Libraries were prepared by immunoSEQ multiplex PCR; TCRdb keeps only in-frame clonotypes and omits some of them. This sample has roughly 91,000 clones, with 84% found just once. The specimen sequenced was peripheral blood. Every receptor here comes from a man in his sixties or seventies with active or convalescent COVID-19. Both conserved end residues are part of each CDR3. The D gene is left open where the match is weak. Expanded clones get a size class; other rows say once, few or many, or leave the size out.

d_call clone_size j_call v_call cdr3_nt cdr3_aa
NA NA TRBJ2-7 TRBV5-8 TGTGCCAGCAGCCGTGGCCCCTTACTAGGAGAGCAGTACTTC CASSRGPLLGEQYF
TRBD2 NA TRBJ2-1 TRBV19 TGTGCCAGTAGTATAGGGACCAACAGCGGGGGTTACAATGAGCAGTTCTTC CASSIGTNSGGYNEQFF
TRBD1 many TRBJ1-5 TRBV15 TGTGCCACCAGCATGAGGACAGGGGGCGAACAGCCCCAGCATTTT CATSMRTGGEQPQHF
NA once TRBJ1-1 TRBV6-5 TGTGCCAGCAGTTACGGACAGCTAACCACTGAAGCTTTCTTT CASSYGQLTTEAFF
TRBD1 NA TRBJ1-2 TRBV14 TGTGCCAGCAGCCAAGTAGGGGGCCCCAACTATGGCTACACCTTC CASSQVGGPNYGYTF
TRBD2 NA TRBJ2-3 TRBV28 TGTGCCAGCAGGGGGCGAGGGAGCGGGGACACAGATACGCAGTATTTT CASRGRGSGDTDTQYF
NA NA TRBJ2-6 TRBV30 TGTGCCTGGAGTACGGGCTCTGGGGCCAACGTCCTGACTTTC CAWSTGSGANVLTF
TRBD1 NA TRBJ1-1 TRBV28 TGTGCCAGCAGTTTCCCGGACAGGGGCTTCTCTACCACTGAAGCTTTCTTT CASSFPDRGFSTTEAFF
NA NA TRBJ1-2 TRBV2 TGTGCCAGCCGGTACAGGGACGGCTACACCTTC CASRYRDGYTF
NA NA TRBJ1-1 TRBV15 TGTGCCACCAGCAGGGAAAGGACAGTTATGAACACTGAAGCTTTCTTT CATSRERTVMNTEAFF
TRBD1 NA TRBJ1-2 TRBV7-6 TGTGCCAGCAGCTCGGGACAGGGATACTATGGCTACACCTTC CASSSGQGYYGYTF
NA NA TRBJ2-5 TRBV6-4 TGTGCCAGCCCCAGGATAGAGACCCAGTACTTC CASPRIETQYF
NA few TRBJ1-5 TRBV3-1/TRBV3-2 TGTGCCAGCAGCCAAGATGTCCCGGCCGGGGGGCAGCCCCAGCATTTT CASSQDVPAGGQPQHF
TRBD1 NA TRBJ2-7 TRBV27 TGTGCCAGCAGTTTAAGAGGTCTGGGGGACAGGGTAAACAACGAGCAGTACTTC CASSLRGLGDRVNNEQYF
NA NA TRBJ2-2 TRBV2 TGTGCCAGCCGTCAGGGGTGGATCGGGGAGCTGTTTTTT CASRQGWIGELFF
TRBD2 NA TRBJ2-5 TRBV24-1 TGTGCCACCAGTGATTTAAGCGGGGGGGTCCTTCAAGAGACCCAGTACTTC CATSDLSGGVLQETQYF
TRBD1 many TRBJ1-1 TRBV6-2/TRBV6-3 TGTGCCAGCAGTTTATACCCCGCCGGACAGGGGGTGCCTGAAGCTTTCTTT CASSLYPAGQGVPEAFF
NA NA TRBJ1-6 TRBV7-2 TGTGCCAGCAGCTTTCTGAATTCACCCCTCCACTTT CASSFLNSPLHF
NA NA TRBJ1-1 TRBV28 TGTGCCAGCAGTTCCGGACGGGGTAACACTGAAGCTTTCTTT CASSSGRGNTEAFF
NA few TRBJ2-3 TRBV30 TGTGCCTGGAGTGTGGGGACTAGCACAGATACGCAGTATTTT CAWSVGTSTDTQYF
NA NA TRBJ2-3 TRBV15 TGTGCCACCAGCAGAGATCTAACCGAATCAAAGCAGTATTTT CATSRDLTESKQYF
NA NA TRBJ2-1 TRBV5-1 TGCGCCAGCAGCTCCGGACTCGACTACAATGAGCAGTTCTTC CASSSGLDYNEQFF
NA NA TRBJ2-3 TRBV5-1 TGCGCCAGCAGTACAGGTCCAGATACGCAGTATTTT CASSTGPDTQYF
TRBD1 NA TRBJ1-2 TRBV18 TGTGCCAGCTCACCCGGACAGGAGAACTATGGCTACACCTTC CASSPGQENYGYTF
TRBD1 NA TRBJ2-3 TRBV5-6 TGTGCCAGCAGCCCGGGACAGGGGGCTGGAGATACGCAGTATTTT CASSPGQGAGDTQYF
NA once TRBJ1-2 TRBV25-1 TGTGCCAGCAGTGAACGAGGGTGGGATGGCTACACCTTC CASSERGWDGYTF